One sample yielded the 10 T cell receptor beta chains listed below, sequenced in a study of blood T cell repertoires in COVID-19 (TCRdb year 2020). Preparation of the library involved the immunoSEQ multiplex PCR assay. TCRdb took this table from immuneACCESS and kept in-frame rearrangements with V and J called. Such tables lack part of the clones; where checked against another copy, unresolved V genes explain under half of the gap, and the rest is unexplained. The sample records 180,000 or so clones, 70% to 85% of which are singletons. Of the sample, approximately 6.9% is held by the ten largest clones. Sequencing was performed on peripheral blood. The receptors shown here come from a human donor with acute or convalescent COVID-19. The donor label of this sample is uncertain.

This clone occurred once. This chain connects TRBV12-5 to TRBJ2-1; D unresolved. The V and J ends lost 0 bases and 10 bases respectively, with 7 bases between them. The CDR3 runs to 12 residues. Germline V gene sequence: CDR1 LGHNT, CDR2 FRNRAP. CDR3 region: CASGLVAPEQFF. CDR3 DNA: TGTGCTAGTGGTTTGGTAGCCCCCGAGCAGTTCTTC.

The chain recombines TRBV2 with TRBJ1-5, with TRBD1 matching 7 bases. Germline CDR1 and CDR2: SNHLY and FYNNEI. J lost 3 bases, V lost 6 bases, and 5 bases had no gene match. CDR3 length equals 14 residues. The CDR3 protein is CASSEGQFNQPQHF. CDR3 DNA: TGTGCCAGCAGCGAGGGACAGTTCAATCAGCCCCAGCATTTT.

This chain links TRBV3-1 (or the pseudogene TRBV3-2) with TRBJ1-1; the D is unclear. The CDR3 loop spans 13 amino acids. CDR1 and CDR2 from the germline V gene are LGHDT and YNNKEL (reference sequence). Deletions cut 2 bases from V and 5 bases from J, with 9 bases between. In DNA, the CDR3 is TGTGCCAGCAGCCAATTTTTCGAGACTGAAGCTTTCTTT. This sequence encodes CASSQFFETEAFF.

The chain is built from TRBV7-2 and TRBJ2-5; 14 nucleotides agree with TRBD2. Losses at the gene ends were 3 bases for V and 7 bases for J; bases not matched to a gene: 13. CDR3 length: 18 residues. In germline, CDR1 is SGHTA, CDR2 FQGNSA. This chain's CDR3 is CASSLAGTSGSLVGTQYF. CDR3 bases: TGTGCCAGCAGCTTGGCCGGGACTAGCGGGAGTCTTGTGGGGACCCAGTACTTC.

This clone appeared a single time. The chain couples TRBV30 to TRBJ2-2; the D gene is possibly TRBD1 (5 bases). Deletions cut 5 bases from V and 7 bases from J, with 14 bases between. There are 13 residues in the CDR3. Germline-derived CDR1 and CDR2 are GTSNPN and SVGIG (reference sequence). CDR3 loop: CAWAGRQGGELFF. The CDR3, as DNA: TGTGCCTGGGCAGGACGGCAGGGCGGGGAGCTGTTTTTT.

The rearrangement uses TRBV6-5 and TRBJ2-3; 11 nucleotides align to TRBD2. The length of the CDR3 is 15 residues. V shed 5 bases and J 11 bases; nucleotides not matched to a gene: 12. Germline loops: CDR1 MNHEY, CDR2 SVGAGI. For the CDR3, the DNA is TGTGCCAGCAGTCCTTCCACTAGCGGGAGTGGTAGGCAGTATTTT. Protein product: CASSPSTSGSGRQYF.

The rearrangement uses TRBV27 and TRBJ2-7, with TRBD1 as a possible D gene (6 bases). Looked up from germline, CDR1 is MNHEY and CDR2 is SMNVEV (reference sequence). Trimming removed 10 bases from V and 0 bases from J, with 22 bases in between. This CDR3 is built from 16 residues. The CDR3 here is CAIPTGSGKSSYEQYF. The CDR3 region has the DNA TGTGCCATCCCCACAGGGTCGGGGAAGAGCTCCTACGAGCAGTACTTC.

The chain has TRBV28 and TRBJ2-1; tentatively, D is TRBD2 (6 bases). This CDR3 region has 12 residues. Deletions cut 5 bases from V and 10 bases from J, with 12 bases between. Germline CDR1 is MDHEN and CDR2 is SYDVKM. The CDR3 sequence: CASSLTSSEQFF. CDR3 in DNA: TGTGCCAGCAGTCTCACTAGCTCCGAGCAGTTCTTC.

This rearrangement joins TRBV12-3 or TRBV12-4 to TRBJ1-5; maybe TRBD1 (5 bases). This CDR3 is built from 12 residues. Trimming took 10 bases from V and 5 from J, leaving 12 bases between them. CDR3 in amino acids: CAIQGSDQPQHF. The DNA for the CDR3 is TGTGCCATCCAGGGCTCCGATCAGCCCCAGCATTTT.

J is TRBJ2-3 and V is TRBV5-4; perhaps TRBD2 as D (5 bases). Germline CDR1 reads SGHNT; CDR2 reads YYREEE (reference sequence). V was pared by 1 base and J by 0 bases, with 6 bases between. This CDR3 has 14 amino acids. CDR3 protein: CASSLKRSTDTQYF. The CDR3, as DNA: TGTGCCAGCAGCTTGAAGCGGAGCACAGATACGCAGTATTTT.